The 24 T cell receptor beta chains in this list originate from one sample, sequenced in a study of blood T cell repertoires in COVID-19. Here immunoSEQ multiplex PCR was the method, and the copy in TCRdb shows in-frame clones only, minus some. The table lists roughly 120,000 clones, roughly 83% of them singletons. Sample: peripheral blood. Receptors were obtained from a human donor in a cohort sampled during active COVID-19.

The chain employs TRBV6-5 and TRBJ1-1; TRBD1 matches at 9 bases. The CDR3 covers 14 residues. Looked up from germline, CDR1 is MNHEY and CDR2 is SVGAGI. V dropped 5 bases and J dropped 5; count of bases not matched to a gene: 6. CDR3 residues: CASSPRQGGTEAFF. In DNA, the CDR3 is TGTGCCAGCAGTCCAAGACAGGGGGGGACTGAAGCTTTCTTT.

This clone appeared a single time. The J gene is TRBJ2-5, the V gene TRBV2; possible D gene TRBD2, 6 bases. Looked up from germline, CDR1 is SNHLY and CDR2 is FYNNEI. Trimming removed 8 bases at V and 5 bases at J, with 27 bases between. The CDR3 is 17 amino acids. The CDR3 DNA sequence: TGTGCCAGCGAGGAGGGACTCGCTAGGAAAAATGAGGAGACCCAGTACTTC. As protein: CASEEGLARKNEETQYF.

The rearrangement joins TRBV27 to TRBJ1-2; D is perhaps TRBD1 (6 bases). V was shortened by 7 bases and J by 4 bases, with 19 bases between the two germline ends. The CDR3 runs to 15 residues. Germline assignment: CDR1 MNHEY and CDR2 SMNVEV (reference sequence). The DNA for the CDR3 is TGTGCCAGCAAAAGGTCGGGACATGTGGTCTATGGCTACACCTTC. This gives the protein CASKRSGHVVYGYTF.

In DNA, the CDR3 is TGTGCCAGCAGCCGATCCACAGGGAACACTGAAGCTTTCTTT. It encodes CASSRSTGNTEAFF. The V and J genes are TRBV11-3 and TRBJ1-1; perhaps TRBD1 as D (5 bases). Trimming cost V 5 bases and J 1 base, with 11 bases left between them. This CDR3 has 14 residues. Germline CDR1 and CDR2: SGHNT and YENEEA.

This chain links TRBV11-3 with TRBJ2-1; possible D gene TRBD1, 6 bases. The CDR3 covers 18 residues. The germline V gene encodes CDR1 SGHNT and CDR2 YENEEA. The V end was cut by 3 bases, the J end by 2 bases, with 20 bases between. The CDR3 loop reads CASSFQQGRLGTYNEQFF. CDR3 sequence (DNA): TGTGCCAGCAGCTTTCAACAGGGTCGGTTGGGCACCTACAATGAGCAGTTCTTC.

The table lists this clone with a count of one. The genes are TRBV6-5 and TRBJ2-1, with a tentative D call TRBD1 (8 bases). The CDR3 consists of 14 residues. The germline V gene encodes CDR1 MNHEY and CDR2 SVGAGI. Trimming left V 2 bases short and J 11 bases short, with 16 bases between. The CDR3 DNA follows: TGTGCCAGCAGTTACACAGGGGGGGCTGGAAAGCAGTTCTTC. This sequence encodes CASSYTGGAGKQFF.

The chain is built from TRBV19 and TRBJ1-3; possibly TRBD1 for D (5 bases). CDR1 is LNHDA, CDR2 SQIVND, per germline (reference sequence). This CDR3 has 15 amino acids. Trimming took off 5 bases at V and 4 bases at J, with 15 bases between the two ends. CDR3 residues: CASSLDSSQGNTIYF. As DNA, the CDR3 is TGTGCCAGTAGTCTTGACAGTAGCCAAGGAAACACCATATATTTT.

The CDR3 coding sequence is TGTGCCAGTAGTTACCAGGGGGTGGGTGAAGCTTTCTTT. It codes for CASSYQGVGEAFF. The chain links TRBV19 to TRBJ1-1, with 7 bases fitting TRBD1. The V and J ends lost 5 bases and 7 bases, in that order; junction bases with no gene match: 7. The CDR3 contains 13 residues. CDR1 is LNHDA and CDR2 is SQIVND in the germline V gene (reference sequence).

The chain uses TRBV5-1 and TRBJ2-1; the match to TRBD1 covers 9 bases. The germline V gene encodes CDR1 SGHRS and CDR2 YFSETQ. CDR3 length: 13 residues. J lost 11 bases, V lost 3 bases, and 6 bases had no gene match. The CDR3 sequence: CASSSEGQGKQFF. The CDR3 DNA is TGCGCCAGCAGCTCGGAGGGACAGGGTAAGCAGTTCTTC.

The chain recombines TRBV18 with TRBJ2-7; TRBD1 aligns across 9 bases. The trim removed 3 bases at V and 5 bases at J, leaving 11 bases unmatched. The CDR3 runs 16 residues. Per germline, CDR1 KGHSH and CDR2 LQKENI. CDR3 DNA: TGTGCCAGCTCACCGCCGGCGGACAGGGGATTGAACGAGCAGTACTTC. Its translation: CASSPPADRGLNEQYF.

CDR3 bases: TGTGCCACCAGGGGACAGGACTACGAGCAGTACTTC. Translation gives CATRGQDYEQYF. The chain recombines TRBV24-1 with TRBJ2-7, with TRBD1 matching over 8 bases. The CDR3 is 12 amino acids. Trimming removed 7 bases from V and 3 bases from J; junction bases left unmatched: 1. The germline CDR1 and CDR2 sequences are KGHDR and SFDVKD.

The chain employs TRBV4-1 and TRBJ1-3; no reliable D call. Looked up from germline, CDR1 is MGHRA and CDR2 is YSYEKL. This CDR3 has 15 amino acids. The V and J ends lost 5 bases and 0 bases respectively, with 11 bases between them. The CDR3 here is CASSSPTISGNTIYF. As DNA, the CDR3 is TGCGCCAGCAGCTCTCCAACAATCTCTGGAAACACCATATATTTT.

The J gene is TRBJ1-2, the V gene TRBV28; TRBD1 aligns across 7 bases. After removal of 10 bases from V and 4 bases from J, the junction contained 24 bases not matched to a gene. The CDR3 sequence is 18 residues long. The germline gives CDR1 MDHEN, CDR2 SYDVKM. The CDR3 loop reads CATYTPGTEGPAGYGYTF. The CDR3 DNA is TGTGCCACTTACACTCCTGGGACAGAGGGCCCTGCTGGCTATGGCTACACCTTC.

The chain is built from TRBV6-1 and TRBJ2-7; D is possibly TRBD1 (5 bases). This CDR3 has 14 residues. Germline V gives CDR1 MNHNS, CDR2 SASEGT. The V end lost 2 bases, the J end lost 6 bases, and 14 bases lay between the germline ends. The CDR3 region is CASSENRRGSEQYF. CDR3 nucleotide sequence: TGTGCCAGCAGTGAAAACAGGCGAGGCTCCGAGCAGTACTTC.

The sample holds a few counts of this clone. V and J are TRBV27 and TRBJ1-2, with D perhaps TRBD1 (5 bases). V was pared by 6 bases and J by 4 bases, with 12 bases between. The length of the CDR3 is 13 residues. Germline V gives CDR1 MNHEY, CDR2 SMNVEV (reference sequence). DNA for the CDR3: TGTGCCAGCAGGAGAGACAGCTTCTATGGCTACACCTTC. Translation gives CASRRDSFYGYTF.

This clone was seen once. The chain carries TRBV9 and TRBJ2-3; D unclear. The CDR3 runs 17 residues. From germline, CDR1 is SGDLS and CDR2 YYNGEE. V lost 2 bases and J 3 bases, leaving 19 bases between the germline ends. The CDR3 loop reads CASSVREVVVWTDTQYF. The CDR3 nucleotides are TGTGCCAGCAGCGTGCGAGAGGTGGTTGTTTGGACAGATACGCAGTATTTT.

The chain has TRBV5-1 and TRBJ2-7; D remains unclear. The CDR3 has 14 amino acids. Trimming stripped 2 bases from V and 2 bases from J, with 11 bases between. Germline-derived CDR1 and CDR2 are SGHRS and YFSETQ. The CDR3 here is CASSLSAAPYEQYF. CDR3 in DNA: TGCGCCAGCAGCTTATCGGCAGCGCCCTACGAGCAGTACTTC.

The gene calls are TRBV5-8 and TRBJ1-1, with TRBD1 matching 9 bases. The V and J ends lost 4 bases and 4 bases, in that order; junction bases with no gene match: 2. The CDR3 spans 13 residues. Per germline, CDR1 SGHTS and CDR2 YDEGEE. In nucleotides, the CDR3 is TGTGCCAGCAGCGTGGACAGGGGCACTGAAGCTTTCTTT. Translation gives CASSVDRGTEAFF.

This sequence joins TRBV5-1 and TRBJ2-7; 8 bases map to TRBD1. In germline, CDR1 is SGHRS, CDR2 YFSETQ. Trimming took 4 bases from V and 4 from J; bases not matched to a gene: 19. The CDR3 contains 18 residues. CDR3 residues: CASSLITRTGSVRYEQYF. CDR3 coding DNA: TGCGCCAGCAGCCTAATCACTCGGACAGGGTCAGTAAGGTACGAGCAGTACTTC. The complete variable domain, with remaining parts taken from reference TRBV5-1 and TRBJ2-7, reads KAGVTQTPRYLIKTRGQQVTLSCSPISGHRSVSWYQQTPGQGLQFLFEYFSETQRNKGNFPGRFSGRQFSNSRSEMNVSTLELGDSALYLCASSLITRTGSVRYEQYFGPGTRLTVT.

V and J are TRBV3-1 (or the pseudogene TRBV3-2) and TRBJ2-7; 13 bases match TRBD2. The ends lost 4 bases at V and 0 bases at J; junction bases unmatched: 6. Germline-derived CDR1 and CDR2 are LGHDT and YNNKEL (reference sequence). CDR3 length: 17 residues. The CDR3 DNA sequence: TGTGCCAGCAGCCCACTGGGACTAGCGGGACGCTCCTACGAGCAGTACTTC. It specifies CASSPLGLAGRSYEQYF.

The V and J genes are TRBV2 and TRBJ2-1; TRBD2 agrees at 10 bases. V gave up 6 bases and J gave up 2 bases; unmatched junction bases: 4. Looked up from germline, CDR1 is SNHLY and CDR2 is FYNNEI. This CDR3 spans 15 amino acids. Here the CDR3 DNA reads TGTGCCAGCAGGGCGACTAGCGGGCCCTACAATGAGCAGTTCTTC. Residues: CASRATSGPYNEQFF.

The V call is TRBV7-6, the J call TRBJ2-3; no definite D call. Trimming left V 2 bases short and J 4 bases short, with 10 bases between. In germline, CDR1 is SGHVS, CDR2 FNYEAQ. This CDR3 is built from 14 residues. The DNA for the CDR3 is TGTGCCAGCAGCTTATTCTTAGCCGCAGATACGCAGTATTTT. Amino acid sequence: CASSLFLAADTQYF. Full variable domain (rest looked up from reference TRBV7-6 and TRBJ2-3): GAGVSQSPRYKVTKRGQDVALRCDPISGHVSLYWYRQALGQGPEFLTYFNYEAQQDKSGLPNDRFSAERPEGSISTLTIQRTEQRDSAMYRCASSLFLAADTQYFGPGTRLTVL.

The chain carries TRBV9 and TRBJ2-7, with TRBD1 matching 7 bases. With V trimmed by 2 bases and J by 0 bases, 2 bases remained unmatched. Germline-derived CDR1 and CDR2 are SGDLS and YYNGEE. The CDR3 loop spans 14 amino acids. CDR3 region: CASSVDRDSYEQYF. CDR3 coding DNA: TGTGCCAGCAGCGTTGACAGGGACTCCTACGAGCAGTACTTC.

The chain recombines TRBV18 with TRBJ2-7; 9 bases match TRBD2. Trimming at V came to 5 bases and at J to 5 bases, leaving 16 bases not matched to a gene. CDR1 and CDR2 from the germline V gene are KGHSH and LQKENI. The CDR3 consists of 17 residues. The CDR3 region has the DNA TGTGCCAGCTCATCAGACAGGGCTGGGGTAGCGGGAGACGAGCAGTACTTC. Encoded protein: CASSSDRAGVAGDEQYF.